This TCR beta chain was recorded in a study of cytomegalovirus exposure and HLA in healthy donors. Germline V gene sequence: CDR1 SGHDT, CDR2 YYEEEE. The CDR3 has 15 amino acids. V lost 3 bases and J 5 bases, leaving 14 bases between the germline ends. Study observations and caveats: A missense variant in DCLRE1C was later tied to TCR beta V- and J-gene trimming. What a later analysis reportedly showed was that an Asian-associated ancestry cluster had fewer N-insertions than the roughly 670-donor mean. In vitro confirmation showed three CMV-associated chains to be CMV antigen specific. Immune exposure data for these donors was limited to CMV serostatus.

Primers for the PCR totalled 60 Vbeta and 13 Jbeta. Sequencing was performed with immunoSEQ multiplex PCR; in TCRdb, only in-frame clones are kept and a portion is missing. The listing records tens of thousands of clones. As regards this clone: Its target is not known.

Sequencing was done on a sample of PBMCs. The chain has TRBV5-6 and TRBJ1-4; D remains unclear. This clonotype was sampled from a female donor in good health and CMV-seropositive. DNA for the CDR3: TGTGCCAGCAGCTCCGGACGGCGACTAAATGAAAAACTGTTTTTT. It codes for CASSSGRRLNEKLFF.